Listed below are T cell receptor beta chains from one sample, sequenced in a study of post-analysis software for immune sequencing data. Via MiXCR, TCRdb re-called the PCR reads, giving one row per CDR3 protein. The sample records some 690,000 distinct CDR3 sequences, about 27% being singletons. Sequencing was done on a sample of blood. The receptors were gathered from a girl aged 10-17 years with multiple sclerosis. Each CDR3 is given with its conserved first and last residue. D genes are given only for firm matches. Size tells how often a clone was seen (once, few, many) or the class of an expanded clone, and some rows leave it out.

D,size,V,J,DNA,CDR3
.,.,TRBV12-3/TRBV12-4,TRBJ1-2,TGTGCCAGCAGTTTATTTTCATTTGGCTACACCTTC,CASSLFSFGYTF
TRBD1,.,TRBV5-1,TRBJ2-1,TGCGCCAGCAGCCCAGGACAGGTCAATGAGCAGTTCTTC,CASSPGQVNEQFF
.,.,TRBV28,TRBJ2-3,TGTGCCAGCAGCGTATCAGGGAGACTAGACCTAGATACGCAGTATTTT,CASSVSGRLDLDTQYF
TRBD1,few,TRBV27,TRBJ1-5,TGTGCCAGCAGTGATGACAGGGCCAATCAGCCCCAGCATTTT,CASSDDRANQPQHF
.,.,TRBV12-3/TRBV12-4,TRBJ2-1,TGTGCCGGCAGTTTTGGGGGGGCGGTCCTTGAGCAGTTCTTC,CAGSFGGAVLEQFF
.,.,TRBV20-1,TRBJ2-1,TGCAGTGCTAGAGTTGTACCAGCGGCCTACAATGAGCAGTTCTTC,CSARVVPAAYNEQFF
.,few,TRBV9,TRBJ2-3,TGTGCCAGCAGCGTAGGTCTTGCTAGCACAGATACGCAGTATTTT,CASSVGLASTDTQYF
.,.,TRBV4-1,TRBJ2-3,TGCGCCGGCAGCCAAATTATCAGAGATACGCAGTATTTT,CAGSQIIRDTQYF
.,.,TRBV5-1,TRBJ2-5,TGCGCCAGCAGCTTGGATTTACAAAGGGAGACCCAGTACTTC,CASSLDLQRETQYF
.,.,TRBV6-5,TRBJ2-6,TGTGCCAGCAGTTACCGGCCCCCCATCGGGGCCAACGTCCTGACTTTC,CASSYRPPIGANVLTF
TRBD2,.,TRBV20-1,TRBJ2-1,TGCAGTGCTAGACCCAACCCCCGACTAGCGGGAAAATCCTACAATGAGCAGTTCTTC,CSARPNPRLAGKSYNEQFF
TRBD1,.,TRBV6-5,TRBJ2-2,TGTGCCAGTAGTCAGGGGGTTCACACCGGGGAGCTGTTTTTT,CASSQGVHTGELFF
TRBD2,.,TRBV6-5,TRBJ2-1,TGTGCCAGCAGGAGCGGGAGCAATGAGCAGTTCTTC,CASRSGSNEQFF
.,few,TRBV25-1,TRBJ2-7,TGTGCCAGCAGTGAATGGGGGGTAGCCATCGAGCAGTACTTC,CASSEWGVAIEQYF
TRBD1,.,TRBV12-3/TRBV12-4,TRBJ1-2,TGTGCCAGCAGTTTACACAGGGGAGGGTATGGCTACACCTTC,CASSLHRGGYGYTF
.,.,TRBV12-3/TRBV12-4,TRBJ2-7,TGTGCCAGCAGTTTTGACGTAGGGACCTACGAGCAGTACTTC,CASSFDVGTYEQYF
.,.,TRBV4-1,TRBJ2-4,TGCGCCAGCAGCCTTACCGGGTATCGGAACATTCAGTACTTC,CASSLTGYRNIQYF
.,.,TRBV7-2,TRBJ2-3,TGTGCCAGCAGCTTAGTGGCCTTAAGCACAGATACGCAGTATTTT,CASSLVALSTDTQYF
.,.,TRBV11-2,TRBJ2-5,TGTGCCAGCAGATCCATCAGCGGGTCCCAAGAGACCCAGTACTTC,CASRSISGSQETQYF
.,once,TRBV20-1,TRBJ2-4,TGCAGTGCTCACAGGAGCCTAGCCAAAAACATTCAGTACTTC,CSAHRSLAKNIQYF
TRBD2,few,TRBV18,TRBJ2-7,TGTGCCAGCTCCCAATTAGCCGGGACTAGCGACGAGCAGTACTTC,CASSQLAGTSDEQYF
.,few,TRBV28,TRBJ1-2,TGTGCCAGCAGTCCCCAATTAAGAAACGGCTACACCTTC,CASSPQLRNGYTF
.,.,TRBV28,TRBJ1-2,TGTGCCAGCAGCAACGACAGAGTCTATGGCTACACCTTC,CASSNDRVYGYTF
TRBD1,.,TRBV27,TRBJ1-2,TGTGCCAGCAGTCAGGGGGCTAGTGGCTACACCTTC,CASSQGASGYTF
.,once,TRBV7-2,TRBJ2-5,TGTGCCAGCAGCTTAGGAGGGCGGGGAAAACGGGAGACCCAGTACTTC,CASSLGGRGKRETQYF
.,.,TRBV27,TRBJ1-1,TGTGCCAGCAGTTTCCAAGGACAGTCTGAAGCTTTCTTT,CASSFQGQSEAFF
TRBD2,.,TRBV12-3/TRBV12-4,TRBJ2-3,TGTGCCAGCAGCAACCCGGGGGGGCGGTCGACAGATACGCAGTATTTT,CASSNPGGRSTDTQYF
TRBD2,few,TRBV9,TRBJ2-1,TGTGCCAGCAGCGCAGCGGGAGCCGGTTACAATGAGCAGTTCTTC,CASSAAGAGYNEQFF
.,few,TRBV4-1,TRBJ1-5,TGCGCCAGCAGCCAAGATCCAGGATTCAATCAGCCCCAGCATTTT,CASSQDPGFNQPQHF
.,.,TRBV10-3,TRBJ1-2,TGTGCCATCAGTGAGTCGAGGGGAAAGGGAGACACCTTC,CAISESRGKGDTF
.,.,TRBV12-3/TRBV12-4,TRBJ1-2,TGTGCCAGCAGACTAGAGGGGATGGCCCCTATGTGGGGCTACACCTTC,CASRLEGMAPMWGYTF
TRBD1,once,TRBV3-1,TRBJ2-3,TGTGCCAGCAGCCAAGATGAGGACAGGGCTGGGCGGTATTTT,CASSQDEDRAGRYF
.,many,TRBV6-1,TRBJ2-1,TGTGCCACCCTAGCCGGGGGGCCCTACAATGAGCAGTTCTTC,CATLAGGPYNEQFF
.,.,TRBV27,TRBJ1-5,TGTGCCAGCAGTGTCCGGGACGGTAGCAATCAGCCCCAGCATTTT,CASSVRDGSNQPQHF
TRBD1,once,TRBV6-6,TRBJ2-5,TGTGCCAGCAGCATCCAGGGGGCGACGTCGGAGACCCAGTACTTC,CASSIQGATSETQYF
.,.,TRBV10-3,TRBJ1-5,TGTGCCATCAGTGACCTCCAGGGGAATCAGCCCCAGCATTTT,CAISDLQGNQPQHF
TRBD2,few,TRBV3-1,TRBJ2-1,TGTGCCAGCAGCCAAGGAACTAGCGGGGGTGCTGAGCAGTTCTTC,CASSQGTSGGAEQFF
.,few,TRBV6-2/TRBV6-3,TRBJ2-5,TGTGCCAGCAAGGCCGGGAGCGGACTTAAAGTGGGGACCCAGTACTTC,CASKAGSGLKVGTQYF
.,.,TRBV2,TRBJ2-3,TGTGCCAGCGTTGAAGATACGCAGTATTTT,CASVEDTQYF